These 11 T cell receptor beta chains were sequenced from one sample in a study of T-cell memory formation after mild COVID-19. TCRdb reprocessed the 5' RACE reads via MiXCR and lists one record per CDR3 protein. In the table there are approximately 570,000 distinct CDR3 sequences, roughly 18% of which are singletons. The sequenced sample was PBMCs or a T cell subset sorted from them (not recorded which). Source of these receptors: an adult woman who had mild COVID-19 (a few samples of this study predate the infection). Cell type and time point are not known.

This clonotype was seen only a few times. V gene TRBV7-2 combines with J gene TRBJ1-4, with a weak D call TRBD1 (6 bases). The CDR3 totals 15 residues. V was clipped by 6 bases and J by 8 bases, with 19 bases between them. CDR1 SGHTA and CDR2 FQGNSA come from the germline V gene. In nucleotides, the CDR3 is TGTGCCAGCAGTTTTGGGCCCTCGGGGGGCGAAAAACTGTTTTTT. Amino acid sequence: CASSFGPSGGEKLFF.

There are a few counts of this clonotype. The chain recombines TRBV12-1 with TRBJ2-2; TRBD1 is taken as the D call from the table, unchecked against the DNA. TRBV12-1 is marked as a pseudogene. The CDR3 extends over 17 amino acids. In DNA, the CDR3 is TGTGCCAGCGGCCTCCTACCGGGACAGGGGGCAATCGGGGAGCTGTTTTTT. Residues: CASGLLPGQGAIGELFF.

This clonotype was picked up a small number of times. This chain connects TRBV5-1 to TRBJ2-5; the D call may be TRBD1 or TRBD2 (5 bases each). Looked up from germline, CDR1 is SGHRS and CDR2 is YFSETQ. Trimming removed 4 bases at V and 1 base at J, with 14 bases between. The CDR3 loop spans 15 amino acids. CDR3: CASSHSPGTQETQYF. CDR3 bases: TGCGCCAGCAGCCATAGCCCAGGGACCCAAGAGACCCAGTACTTC. The full variable domain, its missing parts supplied by reference TRBV5-1 and TRBJ2-5, is KAGVTQTPRYLIKTRGQQVTLSCSPISGHRSVSWYQQTPGQGLQFLFEYFSETQRNKGNFPGRFSGRQFSNSRSEMNVSTLELGDSALYLCASSHSPGTQETQYFGPGTRLLVL.

This clonotype was recorded a few times. The gene calls are TRBV5-1 and TRBJ1-1; the match to TRBD1 covers 7 bases. The CDR3 totals 19 residues. With V trimmed by 4 bases and J by 2 bases, 20 bases remained unmatched. CDR1 is SGHRS and CDR2 is YFSETQ in the germline V gene. The CDR3 nucleotides are TGCGCCAGCAGCCTCACAGATCCCCGGACAGGCGCGAGAAACACTGAAGCTTTCTTT. This gives the protein CASSLTDPRTGARNTEAFF.

DNA of the CDR3: TGCAGCGTTGAAGATCTCGCGGGGGGCCTTTCCTACAATGAGCAGTTCTTC. Encoded protein: CSVEDLAGGLSYNEQFF. V and J are TRBV29-1 and TRBJ2-1; 8 nucleotides match TRBD2. Germline-derived CDR1 and CDR2 are SQVTM and ANQGSEA. The CDR3 loop spans 17 amino acids. The junction had 8 bases not matched to a gene; V was cut back by 0 bases and J by 1 base.

The gene calls are TRBV6-5 and TRBJ1-2; 12 bases map to TRBD1. The germline V gene encodes CDR1 MNHEY and CDR2 SVGAGI. J was trimmed by 6 bases and V by 7 bases; bases with no gene match: 12. The length of the CDR3 is 16 residues. CDR3 loop: CASTLRSGTGGNGYTF. The CDR3 DNA reads as TGTGCCAGCACCCTAAGGTCCGGGACAGGGGGCAATGGCTACACCTTC.

The J gene is TRBJ2-1, the V gene TRBV29-1, with D perhaps TRBD1 or TRBD2 (6 bases each). The CDR3 consists of 14 residues. Trimming removed 5 bases at V and 0 bases at J, with 11 bases between. From germline, CDR1 is SQVTM and CDR2 ANQGSEA. CDR3: CSVQGGSSYNEQFF. The CDR3 nucleotides read TGCAGCGTTCAAGGGGGGAGCTCCTACAATGAGCAGTTCTTC.

A few counts support this clonotype. CDR3 nucleotides: TGTGCCAGCAGCGGAGGGACAGGGGGAGGGTACGAGCAGTACTTC. Translation gives CASSGGTGGGYEQYF. The rearrangement joins TRBV9 to TRBJ2-7; the match to TRBD1 covers 11 bases. V lost 3 bases to trimming and J lost 4 bases; unmatched junction nucleotides: 6. The length of the CDR3 is 15 residues. The germline gives CDR1 SGDLS, CDR2 YYNGEE.

The chain has TRBV6-5 and TRBJ2-2, with unresolved D. The CDR3 spans 14 residues. The germline V gene has CDR1 MNHEY and CDR2 SVGAGI. V was trimmed by 0 bases and J by 7 bases, leaving 9 bases between them. The CDR3 coding sequence is TGTGCCAGCAGTTACTCGAGACTCGGCGGGGAGCTGTTTTTT. Protein product: CASSYSRLGGELFF.

There are many counts of this clonotype. The chain links TRBV6-5 to TRBJ1-3, with unresolved D. CDR3 size: 17 residues. V was cut by 0 bases and J by 0 bases, with 12 bases left in between. CDR1 and CDR2 (germline): MNHEY, SVGAGI. CDR3 protein: CASSYSRRSYSGNTIYF. In DNA, the CDR3 is TGTGCCAGCAGTTACTCGAGGCGGTCGTACTCTGGAAACACCATATATTTT.

Here the CDR3 DNA reads TGTGCCAGCAGCAAATACAGGCGGGGCTTGAGGGAGACCCAGTACTTC. Its translation is CASSKYRRGLRETQYF. J is TRBJ2-5 and V is TRBV21-1; the table gives TRBD1 as D, unverified against the DNA. TRBV21-1 constitutes a pseudogene. The CDR3 is made up of 16 amino acids.